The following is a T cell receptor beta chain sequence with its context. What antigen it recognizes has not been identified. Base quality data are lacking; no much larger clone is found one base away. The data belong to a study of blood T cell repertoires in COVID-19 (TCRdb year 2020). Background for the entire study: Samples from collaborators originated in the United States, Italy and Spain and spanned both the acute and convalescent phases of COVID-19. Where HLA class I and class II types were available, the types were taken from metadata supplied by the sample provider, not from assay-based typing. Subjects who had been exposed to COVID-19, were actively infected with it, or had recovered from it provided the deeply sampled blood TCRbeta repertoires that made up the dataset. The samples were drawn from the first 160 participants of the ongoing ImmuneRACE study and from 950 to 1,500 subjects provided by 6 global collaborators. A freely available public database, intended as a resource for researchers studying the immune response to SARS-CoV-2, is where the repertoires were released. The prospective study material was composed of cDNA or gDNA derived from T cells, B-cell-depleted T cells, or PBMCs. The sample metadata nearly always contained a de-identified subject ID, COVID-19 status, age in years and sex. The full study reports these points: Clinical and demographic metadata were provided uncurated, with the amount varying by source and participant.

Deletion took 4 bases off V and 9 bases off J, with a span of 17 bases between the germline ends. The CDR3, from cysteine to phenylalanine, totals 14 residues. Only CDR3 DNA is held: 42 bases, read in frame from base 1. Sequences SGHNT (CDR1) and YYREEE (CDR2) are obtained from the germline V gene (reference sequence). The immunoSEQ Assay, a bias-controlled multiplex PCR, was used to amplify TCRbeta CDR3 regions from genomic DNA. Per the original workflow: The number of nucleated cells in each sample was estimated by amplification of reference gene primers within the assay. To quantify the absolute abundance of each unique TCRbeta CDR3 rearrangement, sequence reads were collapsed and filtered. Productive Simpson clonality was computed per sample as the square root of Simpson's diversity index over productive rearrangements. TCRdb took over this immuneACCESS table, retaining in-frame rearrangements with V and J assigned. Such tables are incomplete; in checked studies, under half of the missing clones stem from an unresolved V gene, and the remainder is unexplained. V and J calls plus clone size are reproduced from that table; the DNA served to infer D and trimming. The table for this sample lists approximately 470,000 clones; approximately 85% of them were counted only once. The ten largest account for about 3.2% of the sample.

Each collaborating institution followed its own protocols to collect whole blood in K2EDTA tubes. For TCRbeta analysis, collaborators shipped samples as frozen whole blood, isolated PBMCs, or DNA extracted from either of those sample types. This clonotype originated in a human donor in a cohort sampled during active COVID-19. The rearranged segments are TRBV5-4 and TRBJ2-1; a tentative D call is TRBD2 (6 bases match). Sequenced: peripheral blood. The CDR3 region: CASSPGTVWGEQFF. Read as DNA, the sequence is TGTGCCAGCAGCCCCGGGACTGTCTGGGGTGAGCAGTTCTTC.